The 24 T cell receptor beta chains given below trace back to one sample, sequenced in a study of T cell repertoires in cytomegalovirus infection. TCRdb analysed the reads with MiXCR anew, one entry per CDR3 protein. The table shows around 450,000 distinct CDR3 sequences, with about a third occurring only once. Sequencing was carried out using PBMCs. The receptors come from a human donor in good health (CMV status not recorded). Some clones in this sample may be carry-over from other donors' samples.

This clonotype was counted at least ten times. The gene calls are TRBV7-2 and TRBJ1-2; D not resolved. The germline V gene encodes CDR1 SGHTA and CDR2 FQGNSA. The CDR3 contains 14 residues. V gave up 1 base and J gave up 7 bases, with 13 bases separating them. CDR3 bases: TGTGCCAGCAGCTTAGAAGTGACATACAGTGGCTACACCTTC. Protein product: CASSLEVTYSGYTF.

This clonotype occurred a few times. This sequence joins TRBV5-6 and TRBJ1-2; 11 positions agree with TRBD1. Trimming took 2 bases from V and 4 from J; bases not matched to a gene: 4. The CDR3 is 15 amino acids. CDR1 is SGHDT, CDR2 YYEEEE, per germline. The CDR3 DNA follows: TGTGCCAGCAGCTTAATCGGGACAGGGGGCTATGGCTACACCTTC. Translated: CASSLIGTGGYGYTF.

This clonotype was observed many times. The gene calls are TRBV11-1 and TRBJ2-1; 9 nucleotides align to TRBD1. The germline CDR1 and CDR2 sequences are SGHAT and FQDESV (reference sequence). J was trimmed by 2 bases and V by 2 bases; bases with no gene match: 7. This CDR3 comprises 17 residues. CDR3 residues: CASSLRTGGSTYNEQFF. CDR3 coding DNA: TGTGCCAGCAGCTTAAGAACAGGGGGCTCGACCTACAATGAGCAGTTCTTC. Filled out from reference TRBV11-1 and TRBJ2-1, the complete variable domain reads EAEVAQSPRYKITEKSQAVAFWCDPISGHATLYWYRQILGQGPELLVQFQDESVVDDSQLPKDRFSAERLKGVDSTLKIQPAELGDSAMYLCASSLRTGGSTYNEQFFGPGTRLTVL.

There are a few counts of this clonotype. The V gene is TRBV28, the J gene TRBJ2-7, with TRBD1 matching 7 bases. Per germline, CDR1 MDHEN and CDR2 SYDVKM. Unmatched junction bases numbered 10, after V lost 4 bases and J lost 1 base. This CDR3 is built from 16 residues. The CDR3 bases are TGTGCCAGCAGTTCGACCCACAGGGGTAGGTCCTACGAGCAGTACTTC. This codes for CASSSTHRGRSYEQYF.

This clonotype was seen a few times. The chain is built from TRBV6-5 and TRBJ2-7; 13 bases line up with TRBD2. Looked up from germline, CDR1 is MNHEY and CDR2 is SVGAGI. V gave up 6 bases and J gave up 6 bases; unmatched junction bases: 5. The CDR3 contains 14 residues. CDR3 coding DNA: TGTGCCAGCAGCAAACTAGCGGGGGGGCTCGAGCAGTACTTC. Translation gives CASSKLAGGLEQYF.

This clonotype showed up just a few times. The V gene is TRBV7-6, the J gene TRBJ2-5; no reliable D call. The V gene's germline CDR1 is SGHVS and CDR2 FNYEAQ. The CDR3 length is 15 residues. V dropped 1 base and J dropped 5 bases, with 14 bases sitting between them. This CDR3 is CASSLGQNHWETQYF. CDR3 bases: TGTGCCAGCAGCTTAGGGCAGAACCATTGGGAGACCCAGTACTTC.

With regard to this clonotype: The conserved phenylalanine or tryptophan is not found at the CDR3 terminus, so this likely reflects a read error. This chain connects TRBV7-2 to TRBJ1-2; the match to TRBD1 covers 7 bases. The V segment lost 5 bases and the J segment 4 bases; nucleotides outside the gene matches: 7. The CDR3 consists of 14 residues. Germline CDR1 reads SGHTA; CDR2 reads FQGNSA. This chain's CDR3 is CASSLEGAFYGYTL. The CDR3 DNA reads TGTGCCAGCAGCCTGGAGGGGGCCTTCTATGGCTACACCTTA.

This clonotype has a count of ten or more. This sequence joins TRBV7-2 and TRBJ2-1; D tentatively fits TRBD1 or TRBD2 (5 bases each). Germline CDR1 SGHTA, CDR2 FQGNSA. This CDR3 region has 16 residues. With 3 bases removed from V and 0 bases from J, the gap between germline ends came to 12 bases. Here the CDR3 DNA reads TGTGCCAGCAGCTTTCGGGGCCCGAGCTCCTACAATGAGCAGTTCTTC. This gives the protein CASSFRGPSSYNEQFF.

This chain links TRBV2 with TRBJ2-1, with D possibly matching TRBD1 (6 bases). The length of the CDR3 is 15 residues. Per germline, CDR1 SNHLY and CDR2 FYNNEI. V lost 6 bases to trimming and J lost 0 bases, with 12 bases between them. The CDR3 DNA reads TGTGCCAGCAGCGACAGGTTAAGCTCCTACAATGAGCAGTTCTTC. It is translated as CASSDRLSSYNEQFF.

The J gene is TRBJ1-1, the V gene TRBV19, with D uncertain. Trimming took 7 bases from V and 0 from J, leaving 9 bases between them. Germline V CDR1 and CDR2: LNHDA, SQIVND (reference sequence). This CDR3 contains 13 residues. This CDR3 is CASTSTLNTEAFF. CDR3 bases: TGTGCCAGTACCTCGACGCTGAACACTGAAGCTTTCTTT.

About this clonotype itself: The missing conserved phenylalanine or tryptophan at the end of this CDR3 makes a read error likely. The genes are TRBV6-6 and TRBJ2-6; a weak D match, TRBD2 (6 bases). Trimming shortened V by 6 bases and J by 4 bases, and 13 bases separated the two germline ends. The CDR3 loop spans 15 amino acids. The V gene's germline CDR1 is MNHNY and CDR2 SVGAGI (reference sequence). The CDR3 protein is CASSPAGLGANVLTL. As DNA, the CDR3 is TGTGCCAGCAGCCCTGCCGGACTAGGGGCCAACGTCCTGACTTTA.

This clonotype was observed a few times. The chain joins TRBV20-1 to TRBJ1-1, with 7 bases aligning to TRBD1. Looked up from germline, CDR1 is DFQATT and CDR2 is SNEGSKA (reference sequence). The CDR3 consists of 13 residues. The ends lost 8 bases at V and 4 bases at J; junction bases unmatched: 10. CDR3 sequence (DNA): TGCAGTTCCCCGACAGGGTCGACCACTGAAGCTTTCTTT. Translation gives CSSPTGSTTEAFF.

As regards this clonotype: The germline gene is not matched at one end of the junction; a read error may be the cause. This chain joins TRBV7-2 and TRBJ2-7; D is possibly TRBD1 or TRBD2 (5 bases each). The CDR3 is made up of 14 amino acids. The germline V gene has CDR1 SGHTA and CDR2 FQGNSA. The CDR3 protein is CASSLVGPGGWQYF. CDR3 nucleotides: TGTGCCAGTAGCTTAGTGGGACCAGGAGGTTGGCAGTACTTC.

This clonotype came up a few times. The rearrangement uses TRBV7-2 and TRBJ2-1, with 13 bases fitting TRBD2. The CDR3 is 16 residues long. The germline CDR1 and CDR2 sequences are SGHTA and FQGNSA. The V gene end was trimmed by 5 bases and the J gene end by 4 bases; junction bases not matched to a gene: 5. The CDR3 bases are TGTGCCAGCAGCCTTTGGACTAGCGGGGGATACAATGAGCAGTTCTTC. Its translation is CASSLWTSGGYNEQFF.

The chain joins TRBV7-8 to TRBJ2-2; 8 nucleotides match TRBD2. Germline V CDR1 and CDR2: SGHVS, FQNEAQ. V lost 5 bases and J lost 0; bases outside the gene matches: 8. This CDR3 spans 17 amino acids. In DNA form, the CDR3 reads TGTGCCAGCAGCCCCACGGGGGGGGGGGCGAACACCGGGGAGCTGTTTTTT. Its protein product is CASSPTGGGANTGELFF.

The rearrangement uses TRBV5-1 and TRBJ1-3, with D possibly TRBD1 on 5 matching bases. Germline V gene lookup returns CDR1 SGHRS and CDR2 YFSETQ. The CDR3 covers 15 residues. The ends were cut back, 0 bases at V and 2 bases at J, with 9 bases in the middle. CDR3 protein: CASSLEGNPGNTIYF. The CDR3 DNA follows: TGCGCCAGCAGCTTGGAGGGGAACCCTGGAAACACCATATATTTT.

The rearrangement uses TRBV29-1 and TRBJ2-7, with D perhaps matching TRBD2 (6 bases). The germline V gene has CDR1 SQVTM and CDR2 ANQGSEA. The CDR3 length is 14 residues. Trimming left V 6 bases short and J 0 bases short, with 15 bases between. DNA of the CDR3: TGCAGCGTCGGCGGGACGCAAGTCTCCTACGAGCAGTACTTC. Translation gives CSVGGTQVSYEQYF.

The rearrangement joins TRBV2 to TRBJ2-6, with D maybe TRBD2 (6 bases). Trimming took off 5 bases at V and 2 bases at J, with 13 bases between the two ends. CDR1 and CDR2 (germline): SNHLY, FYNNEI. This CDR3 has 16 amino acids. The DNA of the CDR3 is TGTGCCAGCAGTTTTTTGTCGGGAGCTGGGGCCAACGTCCTGACTTTC. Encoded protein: CASSFLSGAGANVLTF.

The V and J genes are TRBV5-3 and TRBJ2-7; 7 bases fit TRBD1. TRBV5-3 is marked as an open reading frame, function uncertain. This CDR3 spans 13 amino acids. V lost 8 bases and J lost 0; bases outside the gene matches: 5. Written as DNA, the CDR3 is TGTGCCAGCGGAGCAGGGGGCTCCTACGAGCAGTACTTC. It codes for CASGAGGSYEQYF.

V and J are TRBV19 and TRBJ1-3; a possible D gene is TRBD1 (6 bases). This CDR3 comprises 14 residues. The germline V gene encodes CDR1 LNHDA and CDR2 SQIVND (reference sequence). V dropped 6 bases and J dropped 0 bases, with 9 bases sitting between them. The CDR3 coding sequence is TGTGCCAGTAGAGGGGGGAACTCTGGAAACACCATATATTTT. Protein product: CASRGGNSGNTIYF.

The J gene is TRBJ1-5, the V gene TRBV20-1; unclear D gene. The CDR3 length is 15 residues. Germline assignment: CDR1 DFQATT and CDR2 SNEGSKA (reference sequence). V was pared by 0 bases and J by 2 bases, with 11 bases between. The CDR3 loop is CSARDPSGGNQPQHF. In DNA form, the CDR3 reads TGCAGTGCTAGAGATCCCTCCGGGGGCAATCAGCCCCAGCATTTT.

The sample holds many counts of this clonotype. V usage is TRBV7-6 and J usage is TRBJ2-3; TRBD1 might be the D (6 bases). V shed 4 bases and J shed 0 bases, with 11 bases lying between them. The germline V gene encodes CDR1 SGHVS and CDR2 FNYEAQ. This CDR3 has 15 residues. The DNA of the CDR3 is TGTGCCAGCAGCTCTGGGACACTAAGCACAGATACGCAGTATTTT. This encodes CASSSGTLSTDTQYF.

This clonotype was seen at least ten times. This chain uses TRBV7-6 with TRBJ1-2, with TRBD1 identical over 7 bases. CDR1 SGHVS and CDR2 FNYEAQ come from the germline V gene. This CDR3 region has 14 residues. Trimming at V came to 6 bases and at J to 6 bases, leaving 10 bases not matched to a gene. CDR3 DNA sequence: TGTGCCAGCAGTCCTGGGGGGACAGTCAATGGCTACACCTTC. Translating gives CASSPGGTVNGYTF.

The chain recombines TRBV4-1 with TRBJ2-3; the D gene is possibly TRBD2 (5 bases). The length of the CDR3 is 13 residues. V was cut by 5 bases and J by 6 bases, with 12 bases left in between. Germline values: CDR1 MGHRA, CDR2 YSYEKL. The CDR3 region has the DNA TGCGCCAGCAGCGTACGGACGGGGGATACGCAGTATTTT. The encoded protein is CASSVRTGDTQYF.